The TCR beta chain under discussion was sequenced for a study of cytomegalovirus exposure and HLA in healthy donors. The PCR contained 60 Vbeta and 13 Jbeta primers. The table came from immunoSEQ multiplex PCR; TCRdb's copy has only in-frame clones and leaves some out. This table holds some 150,000 clones, more than 60% found once. Trimming stripped 0 bases from V and 3 bases from J, with 8 bases between. This CDR3 spans 14 amino acids. Germline V gene sequence: CDR1 KGHSH, CDR2 LQKENI. The chain recombines TRBV18 with TRBJ1-2; weak D call: TRBD1 (6 bases). The TCR comes from a man aged 40-49 years in good health and CMV-seronegative. The source material was PBMCs. CDR3 residues: CASSPPSGDYGYTF. The CDR3 bases are TGTGCCAGCTCACCACCATCAGGGGACTATGGCTACACCTTC. The entire variable domain, with the rest obtained from reference TRBV18 and TRBJ1-2, is as follows: NAGVMQNPRHLVRRRGQEARLRCSPMKGHSHVYWYRQLPEEGLKFMVYLQKENIIDESGMPKERFSAEFPKEGPSILRIQQVVRGDSAAYFCASSPPSGDYGYTFGSGTRLTVV.